This TCR beta chain emerged from a study of blood T cell repertoires in COVID-19. At the level of the study: Acute-phase and convalescent COVID-19 samples originated in the United States, Italy and Spain. Nucleic acid was either cDNA or gDNA, and it came from T cells, B-cell-depleted T cells, or PBMCs.

J was trimmed by 8 bases and V by 6 bases; bases with no gene match: 5. The CDR3 runs 14 residues. Per the germline V gene, CDR1 is MDHEN and CDR2 is SYDVKM. In the study's own analysis: Amplification of reference gene primers provided the estimated nucleated cell counts. Libraries were prepared by immunoSEQ multiplex PCR; TCRdb keeps only in-frame clonotypes and omits some of them. V and J calls and clone size come straight from that table; D and trimming were deduced from the DNA. The sample shows about 89,000 clones, more than 60% of them seen only once. This sequence was found in a human donor in a cohort sampled during active COVID-19. Sequencing was carried out using peripheral blood. This chain links TRBV28 with TRBJ2-4; TRBD2 matches 12 bases. The CDR3 DNA reads as TGTGCCAGCAGCCGACTAGCGGGAGAACACATTCAGTACTTC. Translating it yields CASSRLAGEHIQYF.